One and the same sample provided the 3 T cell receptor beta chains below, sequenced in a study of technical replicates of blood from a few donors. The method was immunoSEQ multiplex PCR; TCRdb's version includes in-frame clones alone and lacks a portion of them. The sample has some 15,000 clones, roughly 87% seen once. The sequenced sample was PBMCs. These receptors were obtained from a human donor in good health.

CDR3 nucleotides: TGTGCCTACGGACAGGGACTCCAAGAGACCCAGTACTTC. Translating gives CAYGQGLQETQYF. This chain connects TRBV30 to TRBJ2-5; TRBD1 aligns across 8 bases. Per germline, CDR1 GTSNPN and CDR2 SVGIG (reference sequence). The junction had 5 bases not matched to a gene; V was cut back by 7 bases and J by 1 base. The CDR3 runs to 13 residues.

In nucleotides, the CDR3 is TGTGCCAGCAGTGAGGGACAGCATAATTCACCCCTCCACTTT. It translates to CASSEGQHNSPLHF. V and J are TRBV25-1 and TRBJ1-6; 7 bases agree with TRBD1. The CDR3 totals 14 residues. Germline V gene lookup returns CDR1 MGHDK and CDR2 SYGVNS. V lost 3 bases to trimming and J lost 5 bases; unmatched junction nucleotides: 1.

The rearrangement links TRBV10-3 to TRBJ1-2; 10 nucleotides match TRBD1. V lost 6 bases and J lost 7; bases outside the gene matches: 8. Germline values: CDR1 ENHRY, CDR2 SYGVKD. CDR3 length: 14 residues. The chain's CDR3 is CAISNWTGGSGYTF. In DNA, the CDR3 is TGTGCCATCAGCAACTGGACAGGGGGAAGTGGCTACACCTTC.